This T cell receptor beta chain comes out of a study of T cell clones after liver transplantation. At the level of the study: Standard immunosuppression, with no induction, continued until 12-24 months after transplant. Study-wide findings and caveats: Graft donor-reactive T cells possibly entered the graft instead of undergoing deletion.

As for this clone: The antigen is unknown.

Measured with immunoSEQ multiplex PCR; TCRdb has only the in-frame clones, and not every one. The sample consists of 95,000 to 110,000 clones, 75% to 85% of them appearing once. Specimen: CD4+ T cells from blood, collected before liver transplant. This clonotype originated in a human donor who received a liver transplant.

The CDR3 nucleotides are TGTGCCAGCAGCTCGGGTCTTGGAGGCGCCGTATACCAAGAGACCCAGTACTTC. It yields the protein CASSSGLGGAVYQETQYF. The chain combines TRBV5-6 with TRBJ2-5; a weak D match, TRBD2 (5 bases). CDR3 length equals 18 residues. V lost 3 bases to trimming and J lost 0 bases, with 21 bases between them. CDR1 and CDR2 from the germline V gene are SGHDT and YYEEEE.